These T cell receptor beta chains were read from a single sample in a study of T-cell reconstitution after alpha-beta-depleted transplantation in children. TCRdb recomputed calls from the PCR reads with MiXCR, one row per CDR3 protein. The sample yields some 550,000 distinct CDR3 sequences, about 21% seen once. The material was PBMCs, mostly from graft donor cells, obtained 360 days after TCRalphabeta/CD19-depleted stem cell transplant. These receptors came from a boy under two years old who had a stem cell transplant for acute myeloid leukemia, so the T cells may come from the graft donor. Both conserved end residues are part of each CDR3. A D gene is named only where the DNA matches it firmly. The size field is filled for only some rows; it gives once, few, many or a size class.

DNA | CDR3 | size | J | D | V
TGTGCCAGCAGGTCCCACGTTGGGAATGAGCAGTTCTTC | CASRSHVGNEQFF | . | TRBJ2-1 | . | TRBV6-2/TRBV6-3
TGCGCCAGCAGCCAAGATCAGGGGCTGGGAGGCTACACCTTC | CASSQDQGLGGYTF | . | TRBJ1-2 | . | TRBV4-3
TGTGCCAGCAGTTACTCGATTAGCAGAAGCCGCCTTAACTATGGCTACACCTTC | CASSYSISRSRLNYGYTF | . | TRBJ1-2 | . | TRBV6-5
TGTGCCAGCAGCCCCGGTGATAGCCCAGATACGGAGTATTTT | CASSPGDSPDTEYF | . | TRBJ2-3 | . | TRBV7-2
TGTGCCAGCTCACCGGGCGGCGGACAGGCTGGAAACACCATATATTTT | CASSPGGGQAGNTIYF | many | TRBJ1-3 | TRBD1 | TRBV18
TGTGCCAGCAGCGTCAGGGGGCGAAGGAACACTGAAGCTTTCTTT | CASSVRGRRNTEAFF | many | TRBJ1-1 | TRBD1 | TRBV9
TGCGCCAGCAGCCGCGGGGGACAGGGGAGGTATGGCTACACCTTC | CASSRGGQGRYGYTF | few | TRBJ1-2 | TRBD1 | TRBV5-1
TGTGCCAGCAGTGGTTTGGGTAATGAGCAGTTCTTC | CASSGLGNEQFF | many | TRBJ2-1 | . | TRBV2
TGCAGTGCCTTACCCTACAGCAACCATTCACCCCTCCACTTT | CSALPYSNHSPLHF | many | TRBJ1-6 | . | TRBV20-1
TGTGCCAGCTCACCACGGACAGGGCCTAACTATGGCTACACCTTC | CASSPRTGPNYGYTF | . | TRBJ1-2 | TRBD1 | TRBV18
TGTGCCAGCAGCGTAGTTAAGGGACATCAGTATAGCAATCAGCCCCAGCATTTT | CASSVVKGHQYSNQPQHF | . | TRBJ1-5 | . | TRBV12-3/TRBV12-4
TGTGCCAGCAGCTTAGCAGGGACAGGGGGCATAGCTTTCTTT | CASSLAGTGGIAFF | . | TRBJ1-1 | TRBD1 | TRBV7-9
TGCAGTGCTGAGGGACAGGAGAGCGAGCAGTACTTC | CSAEGQESEQYF | many | TRBJ2-7 | TRBD1 | TRBV20-1
TGCAGCGGGGGGGCGACAGGGGTCGATCGGGAGACCCAGTACTTC | CSGGATGVDRETQYF | . | TRBJ2-5 | TRBD1 | TRBV29-1
TGTGCCAGCATCGGGACTGAAAGGGTCAATGAGCAGTTCTTC | CASIGTERVNEQFF | . | TRBJ2-1 | . | TRBV28
TGCAGTGCTAGGGTCCCAGCGGGGGCATCAGATACGCAGTATTTT | CSARVPAGASDTQYF | . | TRBJ2-3 | TRBD2 | TRBV20-1
TGTGCCATCAGTGTGGGGTACCAAGAAAAACTGTTTTTT | CAISVGYQEKLFF | many | TRBJ1-4 | . | TRBV10-3